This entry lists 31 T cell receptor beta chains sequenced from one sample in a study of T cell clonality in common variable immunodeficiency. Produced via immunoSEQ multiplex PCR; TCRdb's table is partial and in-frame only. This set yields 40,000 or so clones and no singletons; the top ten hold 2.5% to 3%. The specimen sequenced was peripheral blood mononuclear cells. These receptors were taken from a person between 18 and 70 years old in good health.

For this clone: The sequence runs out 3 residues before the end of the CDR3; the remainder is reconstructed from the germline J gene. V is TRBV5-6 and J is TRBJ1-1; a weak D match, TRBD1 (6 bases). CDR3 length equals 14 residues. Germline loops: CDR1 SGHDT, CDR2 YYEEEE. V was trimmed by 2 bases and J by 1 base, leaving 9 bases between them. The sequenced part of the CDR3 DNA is TGTGCCAGCAGCTTTCAGGGGACGAACACTGAA. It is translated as CASSFQGTNTE. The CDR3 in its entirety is CASSFQGTNTEAFF.

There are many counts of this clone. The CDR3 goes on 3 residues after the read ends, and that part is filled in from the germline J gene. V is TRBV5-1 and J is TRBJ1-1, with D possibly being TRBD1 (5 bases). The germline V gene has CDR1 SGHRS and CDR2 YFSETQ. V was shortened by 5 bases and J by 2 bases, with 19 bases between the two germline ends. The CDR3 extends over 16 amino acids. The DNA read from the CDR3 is TGCGCCAGCAGAGGCTTGGAAAGGGGCAGCAACACTGAA. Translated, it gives CASRGLERGSNTE. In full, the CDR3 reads CASRGLERGSNTEAFF.

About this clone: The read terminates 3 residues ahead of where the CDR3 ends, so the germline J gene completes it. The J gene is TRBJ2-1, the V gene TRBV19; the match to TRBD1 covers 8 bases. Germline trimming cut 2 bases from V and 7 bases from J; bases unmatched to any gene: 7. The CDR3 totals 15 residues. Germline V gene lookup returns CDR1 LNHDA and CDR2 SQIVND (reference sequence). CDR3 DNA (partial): TGTGCCAGTAGTATACAGGGGGACAGGATGAATGAG. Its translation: CASSIQGDRMNE. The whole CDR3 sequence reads CASSIQGDRMNEQFF.

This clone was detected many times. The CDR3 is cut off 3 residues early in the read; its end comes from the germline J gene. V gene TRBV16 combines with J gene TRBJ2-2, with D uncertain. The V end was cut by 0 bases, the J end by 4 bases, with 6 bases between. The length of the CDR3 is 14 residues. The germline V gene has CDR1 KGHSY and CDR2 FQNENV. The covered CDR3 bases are TGTGCCAGCAGCCAATCTCGGGTCACCGGGGAG. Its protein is CASSQSRVTGE. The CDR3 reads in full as CASSQSRVTGELFF.

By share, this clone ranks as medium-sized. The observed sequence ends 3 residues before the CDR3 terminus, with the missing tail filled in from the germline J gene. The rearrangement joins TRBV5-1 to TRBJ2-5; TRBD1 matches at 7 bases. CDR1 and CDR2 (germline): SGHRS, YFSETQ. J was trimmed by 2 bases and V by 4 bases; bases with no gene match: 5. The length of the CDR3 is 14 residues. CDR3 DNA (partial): TGCGCCAGCAGCAAGGGACAGCTACAAGAGACC. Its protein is CASSKGQLQET. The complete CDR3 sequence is CASSKGQLQETQYF. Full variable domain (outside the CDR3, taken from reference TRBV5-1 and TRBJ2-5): KAGVTQTPRYLIKTRGQQVTLSCSPISGHRSVSWYQQTPGQGLQFLFEYFSETQRNKGNFPGRFSGRQFSNSRSEMNVSTLELGDSALYLCASSKGQLQETQYFGPGTRLLVL.

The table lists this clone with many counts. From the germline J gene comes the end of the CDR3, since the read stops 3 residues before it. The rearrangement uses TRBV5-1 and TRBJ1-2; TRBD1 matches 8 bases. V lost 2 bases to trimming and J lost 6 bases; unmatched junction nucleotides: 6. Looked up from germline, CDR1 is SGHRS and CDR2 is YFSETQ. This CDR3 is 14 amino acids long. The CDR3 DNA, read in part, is TGCGCCAGCAGCTTTCTGGACAGGGATAATGGC. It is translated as CASSFLDRDNG. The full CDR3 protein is CASSFLDRDNGYTF.

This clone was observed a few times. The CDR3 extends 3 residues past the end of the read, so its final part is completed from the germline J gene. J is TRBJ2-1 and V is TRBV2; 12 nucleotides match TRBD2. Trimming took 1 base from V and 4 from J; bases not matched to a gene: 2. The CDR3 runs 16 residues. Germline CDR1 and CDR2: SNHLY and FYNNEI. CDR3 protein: CASSEDLAGGYNEQFF. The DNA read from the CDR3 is TGTGCCAGCAGTGAAGATCTAGCGGGAGGGTACAATGAG.

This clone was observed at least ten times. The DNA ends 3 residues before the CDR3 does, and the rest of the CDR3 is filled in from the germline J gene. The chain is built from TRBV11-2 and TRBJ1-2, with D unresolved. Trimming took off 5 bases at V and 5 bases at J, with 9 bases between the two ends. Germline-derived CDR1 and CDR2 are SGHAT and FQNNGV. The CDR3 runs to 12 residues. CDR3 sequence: CASSRYEYGYTF. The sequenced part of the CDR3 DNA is TGTGCCAGCAGCCGGTATGAATATGGC. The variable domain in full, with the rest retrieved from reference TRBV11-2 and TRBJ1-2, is EAGVAQSPRYKIIEKRQSVAFWCNPISGHATLYWYQQILGQGPKLLIQFQNNGVVDDSQLPKDRFSAERLKGVDSTLKIQPAKLEDSAVYLCASSRYEYGYTFGSGTRLTVV.

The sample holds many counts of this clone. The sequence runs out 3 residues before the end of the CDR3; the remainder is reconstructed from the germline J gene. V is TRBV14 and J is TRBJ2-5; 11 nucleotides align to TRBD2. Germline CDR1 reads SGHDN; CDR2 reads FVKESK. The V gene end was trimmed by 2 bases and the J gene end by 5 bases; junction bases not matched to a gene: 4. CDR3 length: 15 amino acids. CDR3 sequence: CASSQRLAGRETQYF. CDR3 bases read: TGTGCCAGCAGCCAACGACTAGCGGGGCGGGAGACC.

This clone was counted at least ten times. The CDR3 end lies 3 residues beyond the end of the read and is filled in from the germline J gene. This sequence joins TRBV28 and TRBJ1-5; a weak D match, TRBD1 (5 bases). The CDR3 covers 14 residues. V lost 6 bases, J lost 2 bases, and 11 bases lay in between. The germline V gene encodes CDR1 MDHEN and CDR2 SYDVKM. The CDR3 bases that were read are TGTGCCAGCAGAAGATGGGGGGGCAATCAGCCC. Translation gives CASRRWGGNQP. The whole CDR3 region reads CASRRWGGNQPQHF.

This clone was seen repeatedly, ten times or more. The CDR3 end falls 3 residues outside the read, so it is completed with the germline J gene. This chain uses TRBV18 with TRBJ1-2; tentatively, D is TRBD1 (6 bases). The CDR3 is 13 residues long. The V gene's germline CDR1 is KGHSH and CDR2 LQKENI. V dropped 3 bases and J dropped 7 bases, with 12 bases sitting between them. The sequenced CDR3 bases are TGTGCCAGCTCACCCCCCGCAGGGGCTGGC. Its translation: CASSPPAGAG. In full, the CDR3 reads CASSPPAGAGYTF.

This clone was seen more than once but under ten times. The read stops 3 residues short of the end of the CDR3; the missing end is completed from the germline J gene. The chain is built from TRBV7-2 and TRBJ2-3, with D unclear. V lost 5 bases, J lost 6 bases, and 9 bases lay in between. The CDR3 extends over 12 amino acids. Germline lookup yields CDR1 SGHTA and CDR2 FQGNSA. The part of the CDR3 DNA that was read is TGTGCCAGCAGCCCCAGCGCCGATACG. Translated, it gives CASSPSADT. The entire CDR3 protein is CASSPSADTQYF.

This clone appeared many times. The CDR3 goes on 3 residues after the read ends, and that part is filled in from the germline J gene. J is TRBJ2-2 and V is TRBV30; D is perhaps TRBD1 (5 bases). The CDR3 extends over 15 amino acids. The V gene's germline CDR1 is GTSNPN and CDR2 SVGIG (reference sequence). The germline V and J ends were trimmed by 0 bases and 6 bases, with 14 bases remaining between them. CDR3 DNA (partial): TGTGCCTGGAGTGTAGAGGCAGGGCGTTCCGGGGAG. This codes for CAWSVEAGRSGE. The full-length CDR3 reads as CAWSVEAGRSGELFF.

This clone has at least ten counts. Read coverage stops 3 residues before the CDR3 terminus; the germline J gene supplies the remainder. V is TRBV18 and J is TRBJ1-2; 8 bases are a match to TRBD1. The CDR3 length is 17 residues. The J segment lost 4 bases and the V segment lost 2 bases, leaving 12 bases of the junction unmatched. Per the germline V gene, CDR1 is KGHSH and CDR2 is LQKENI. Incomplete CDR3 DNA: TGTGCCAGCTCACCAACAGCCGGACAGGGTAGATTCTATGGC. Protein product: CASSPTAGQGRFYG. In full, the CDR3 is CASSPTAGQGRFYGYTF. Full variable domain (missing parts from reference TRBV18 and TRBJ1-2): NAGVMQNPRHLVRRRGQEARLRCSPMKGHSHVYWYRQLPEEGLKFMVYLQKENIIDESGMPKERFSAEFPKEGPSILRIQQVVRGDSAAYFCASSPTAGQGRFYGYTFGSGTRLTVV.

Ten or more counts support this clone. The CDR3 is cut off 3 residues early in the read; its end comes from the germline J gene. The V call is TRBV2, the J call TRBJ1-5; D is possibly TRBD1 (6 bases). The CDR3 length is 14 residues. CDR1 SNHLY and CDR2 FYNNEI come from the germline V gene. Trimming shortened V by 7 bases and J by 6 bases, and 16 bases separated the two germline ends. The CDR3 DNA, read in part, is TGTGCCAGCACCCGAGGGGGAATGGGTCAGCCC. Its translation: CASTRGGMGQP. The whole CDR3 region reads CASTRGGMGQPQHF.

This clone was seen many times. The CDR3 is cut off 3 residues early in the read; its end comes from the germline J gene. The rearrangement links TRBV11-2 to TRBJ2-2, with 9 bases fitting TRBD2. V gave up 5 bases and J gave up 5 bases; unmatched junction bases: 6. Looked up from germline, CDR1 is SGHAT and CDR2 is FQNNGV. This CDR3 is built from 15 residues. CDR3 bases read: TGTGCCAGCAGCCAGGCGGGGGGGTGGACCGGGGAG. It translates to CASSQAGGWTGE. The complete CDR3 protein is CASSQAGGWTGELFF.

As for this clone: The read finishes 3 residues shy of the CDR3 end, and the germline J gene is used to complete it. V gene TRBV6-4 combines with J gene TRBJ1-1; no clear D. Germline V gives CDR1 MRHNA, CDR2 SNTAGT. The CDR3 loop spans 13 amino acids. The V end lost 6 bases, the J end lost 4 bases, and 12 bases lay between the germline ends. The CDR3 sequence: CASRDPYGTEAFF. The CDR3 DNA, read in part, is TGTGCCAGCAGGGACCCCTACGGCACTGAA.

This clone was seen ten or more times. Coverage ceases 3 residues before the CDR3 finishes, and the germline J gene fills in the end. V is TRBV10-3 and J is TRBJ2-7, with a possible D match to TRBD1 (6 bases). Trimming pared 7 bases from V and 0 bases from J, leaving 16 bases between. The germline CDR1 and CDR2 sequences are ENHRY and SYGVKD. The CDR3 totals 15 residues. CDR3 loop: CAITPGHGPSYEQYF. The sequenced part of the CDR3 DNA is TGTGCCATCACCCCGGGACACGGGCCCTCCTACGAG.

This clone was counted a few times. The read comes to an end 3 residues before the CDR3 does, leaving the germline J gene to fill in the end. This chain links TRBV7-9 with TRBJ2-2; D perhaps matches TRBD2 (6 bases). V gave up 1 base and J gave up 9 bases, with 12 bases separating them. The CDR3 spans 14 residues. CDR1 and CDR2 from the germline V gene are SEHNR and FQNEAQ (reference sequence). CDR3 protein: CASSLVRERRELFF. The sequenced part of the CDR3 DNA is TGTGCCAGCAGCTTAGTACGGGAGCGGAGGGAG.

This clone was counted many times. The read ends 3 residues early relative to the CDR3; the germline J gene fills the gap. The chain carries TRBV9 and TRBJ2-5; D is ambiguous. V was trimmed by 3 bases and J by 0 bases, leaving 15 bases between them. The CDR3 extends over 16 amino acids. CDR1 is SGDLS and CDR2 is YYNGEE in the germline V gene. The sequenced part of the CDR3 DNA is TGTGCCAGCAGCGCGAACGCTCAAAGGGACCAAGAGACC. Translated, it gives CASSANAQRDQET. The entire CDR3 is CASSANAQRDQETQYF.

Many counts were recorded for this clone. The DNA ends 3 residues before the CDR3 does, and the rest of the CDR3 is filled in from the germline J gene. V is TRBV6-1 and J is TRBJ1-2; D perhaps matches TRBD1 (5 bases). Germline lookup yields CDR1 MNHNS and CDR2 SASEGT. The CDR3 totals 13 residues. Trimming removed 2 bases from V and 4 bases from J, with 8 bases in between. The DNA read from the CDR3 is TGTGCCAGCAGTGAAAGGGGAACCTATGGC. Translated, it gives CASSERGTYG. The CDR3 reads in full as CASSERGTYGYTF.

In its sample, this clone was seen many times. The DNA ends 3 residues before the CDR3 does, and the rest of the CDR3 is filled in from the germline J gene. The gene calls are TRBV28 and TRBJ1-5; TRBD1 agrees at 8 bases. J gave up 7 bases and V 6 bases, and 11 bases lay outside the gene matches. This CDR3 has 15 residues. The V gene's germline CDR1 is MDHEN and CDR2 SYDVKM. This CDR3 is CASSRPDRGRQPQHF. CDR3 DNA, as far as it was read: TGTGCCAGCAGCCGACCCGACAGGGGACGGCAGCCC.

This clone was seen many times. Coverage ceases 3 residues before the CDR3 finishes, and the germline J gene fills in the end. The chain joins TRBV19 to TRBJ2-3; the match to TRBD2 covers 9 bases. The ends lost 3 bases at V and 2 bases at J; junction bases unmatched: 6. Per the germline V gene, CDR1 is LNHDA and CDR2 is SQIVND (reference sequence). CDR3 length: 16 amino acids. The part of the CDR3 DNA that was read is TGTGCCAGTAGTATTGGTAGCGGGAGTTCCACAGATACG. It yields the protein CASSIGSGSSTDT. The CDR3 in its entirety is CASSIGSGSSTDTQYF.

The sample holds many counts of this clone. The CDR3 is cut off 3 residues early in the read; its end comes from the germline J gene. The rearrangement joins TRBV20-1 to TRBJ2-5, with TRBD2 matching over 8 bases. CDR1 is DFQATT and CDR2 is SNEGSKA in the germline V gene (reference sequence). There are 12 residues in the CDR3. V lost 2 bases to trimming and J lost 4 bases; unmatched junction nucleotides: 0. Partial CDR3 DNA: TGCAGTGCTAGAACTAGCGGAGAGACC. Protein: CSARTSGET. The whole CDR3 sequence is CSARTSGETQYF.

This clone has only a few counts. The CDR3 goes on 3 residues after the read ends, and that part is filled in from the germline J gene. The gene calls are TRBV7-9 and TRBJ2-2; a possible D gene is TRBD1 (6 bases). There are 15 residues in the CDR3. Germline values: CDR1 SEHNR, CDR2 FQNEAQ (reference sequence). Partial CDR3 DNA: TGTGCCAGCAGCCCAGGGACAACAGGGAGTGAAAAG. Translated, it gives CASSPGTTGSEK. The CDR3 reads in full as CASSPGTTGSEKLFF.

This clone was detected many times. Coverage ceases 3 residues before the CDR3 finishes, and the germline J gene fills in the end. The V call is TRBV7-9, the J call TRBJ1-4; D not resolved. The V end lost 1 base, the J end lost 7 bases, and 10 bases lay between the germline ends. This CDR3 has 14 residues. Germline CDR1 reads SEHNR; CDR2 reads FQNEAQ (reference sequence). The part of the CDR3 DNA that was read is TGTGCCAGCAGCTTAGGGGCAGGACTTGAAAAA. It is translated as CASSLGAGLEK. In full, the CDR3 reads CASSLGAGLEKLFF.

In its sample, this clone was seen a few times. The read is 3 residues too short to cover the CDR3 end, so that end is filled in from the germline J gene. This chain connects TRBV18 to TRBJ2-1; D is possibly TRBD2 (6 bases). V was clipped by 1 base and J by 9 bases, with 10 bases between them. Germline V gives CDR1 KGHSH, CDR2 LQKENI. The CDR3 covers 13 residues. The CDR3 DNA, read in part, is TGTGCCAGCTCACCACTCGGGGGTGGTGAG. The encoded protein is CASSPLGGGE. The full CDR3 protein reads CASSPLGGGEQFF.

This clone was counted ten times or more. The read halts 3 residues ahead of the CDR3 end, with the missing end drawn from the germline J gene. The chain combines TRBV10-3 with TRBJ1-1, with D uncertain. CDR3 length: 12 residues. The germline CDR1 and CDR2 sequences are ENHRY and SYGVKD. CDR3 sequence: CAISELGDKAFF. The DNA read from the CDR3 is TGTGCCATCAGTGAGCTCGGAGACAAA.

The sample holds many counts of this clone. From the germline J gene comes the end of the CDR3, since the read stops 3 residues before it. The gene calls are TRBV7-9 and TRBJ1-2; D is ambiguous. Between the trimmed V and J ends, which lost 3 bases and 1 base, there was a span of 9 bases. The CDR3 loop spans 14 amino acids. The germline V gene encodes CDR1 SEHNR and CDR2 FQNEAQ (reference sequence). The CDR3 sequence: CASSLSSVNYGYTF. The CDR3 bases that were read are TGTGCCAGCAGCTTGTCTTCGGTTAACTATGGC.

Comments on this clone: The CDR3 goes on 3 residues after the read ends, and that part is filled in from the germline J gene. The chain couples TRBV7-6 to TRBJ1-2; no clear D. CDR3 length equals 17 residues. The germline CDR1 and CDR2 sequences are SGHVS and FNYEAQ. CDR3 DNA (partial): TGTGCCAGCAGCTTAGAGGTCGATAGCGGAGCGGCCTACGAC. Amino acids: CASSLEVDSGAAYD. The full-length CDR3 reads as CASSLEVDSGAAYDYTF.

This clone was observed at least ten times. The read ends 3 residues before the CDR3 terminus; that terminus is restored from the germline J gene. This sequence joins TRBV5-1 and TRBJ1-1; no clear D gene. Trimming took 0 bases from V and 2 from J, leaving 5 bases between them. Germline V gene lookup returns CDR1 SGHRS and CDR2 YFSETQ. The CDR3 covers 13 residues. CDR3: CASSLGGNTEAFF. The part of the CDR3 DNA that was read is TGCGCCAGCAGCTTGGGTGGCAACACTGAA.